The rows below give T cell receptor beta chains drawn from one sample of a study of OX40 agonist ivuxolimab in advanced cancers. Generated by immunoSEQ multiplex PCR, the TCRdb table keeps only in-frame clones and is missing some. The sample lists around 64,000 clones, 80% to 90% seen once, with around 0.4% in the top ten. Sequences were derived from CD4+ or CD8+ T cells sorted from blood, sampled in a trial of the OX40 agonist ivuxolimab. The receptors were sampled from an adult with an advanced solid tumor such as melanoma, head and neck, liver or kidney cancer. CDR3s include the opening cysteine and the closing phenylalanine or tryptophan. The D gene is left open where the match is weak. Clone size is shown for a subset of rows, as once, few, many or a class of expanded clone.

d_call	v_call	j_call	clone_size	cdr3_nt	cdr3_aa
NA	TRBV6-1	TRBJ2-3	NA	TGTGCCAGCAGTGAGGTTTGGTGGAAAACAGATACGCAGTATTTT	CASSEVWWKTDTQYF
TRBD1	TRBV7-2	TRBJ1-2	NA	TGTGCCAGCAGCTTAGCGCAGGGGGCGGGAGGGTATGGCTACACCTTC	CASSLAQGAGGYGYTF
TRBD2	TRBV19	TRBJ2-1	NA	TGTGCCAGTAGTATAGTGTGGGGAGGGAATGAGCAGTTCTTC	CASSIVWGGNEQFF
NA	TRBV18	TRBJ1-2	NA	TGTGCCAGCTCACCGGCACCTAACTATGGCTACACCTTC	CASSPAPNYGYTF
TRBD1	TRBV5-4	TRBJ1-1	NA	TGTGCCAGCGGACAGGGGGCTTTGGGCACTGAAGCTTTCTTT	CASGQGALGTEAFF
NA	TRBV27	TRBJ1-2	few	TGTGCCAGCAGTTTTTGGGGAGTGGATGGCTATGGCTACACCTTC	CASSFWGVDGYGYTF
NA	TRBV19	TRBJ1-1	once	TGTGCCAGGCGACTACAGGAGGGGTTGAACACTGAAGCTTTCTTT	CARRLQEGLNTEAFF
NA	TRBV7-7	TRBJ2-1	NA	TGTGCCAGCAGCTTAGAGAGGGGGACTGAGCAGTTCTTC	CASSLERGTEQFF
NA	TRBV19	TRBJ2-4	NA	TGTGCCAGTAGTATGCGGGGCAGGGCCAAAAACATTCAGTACTTC	CASSMRGRAKNIQYF
TRBD1	TRBV11-2	TRBJ2-7	few	TGTGCCAGCAGCGGCGTCGGGACAGAGAACCTCTACGAGCAGTACTTC	CASSGVGTENLYEQYF
NA	TRBV2	TRBJ1-2	NA	TGTGCCAGCAGCCGAGGGTCAGGCTATGGCTACACCTTC	CASSRGSGYGYTF
NA	TRBV6-5	TRBJ1-3	NA	TGTGCCTCCAAGACAGGCTCTGGAAACACCATATATTTT	CASKTGSGNTIYF